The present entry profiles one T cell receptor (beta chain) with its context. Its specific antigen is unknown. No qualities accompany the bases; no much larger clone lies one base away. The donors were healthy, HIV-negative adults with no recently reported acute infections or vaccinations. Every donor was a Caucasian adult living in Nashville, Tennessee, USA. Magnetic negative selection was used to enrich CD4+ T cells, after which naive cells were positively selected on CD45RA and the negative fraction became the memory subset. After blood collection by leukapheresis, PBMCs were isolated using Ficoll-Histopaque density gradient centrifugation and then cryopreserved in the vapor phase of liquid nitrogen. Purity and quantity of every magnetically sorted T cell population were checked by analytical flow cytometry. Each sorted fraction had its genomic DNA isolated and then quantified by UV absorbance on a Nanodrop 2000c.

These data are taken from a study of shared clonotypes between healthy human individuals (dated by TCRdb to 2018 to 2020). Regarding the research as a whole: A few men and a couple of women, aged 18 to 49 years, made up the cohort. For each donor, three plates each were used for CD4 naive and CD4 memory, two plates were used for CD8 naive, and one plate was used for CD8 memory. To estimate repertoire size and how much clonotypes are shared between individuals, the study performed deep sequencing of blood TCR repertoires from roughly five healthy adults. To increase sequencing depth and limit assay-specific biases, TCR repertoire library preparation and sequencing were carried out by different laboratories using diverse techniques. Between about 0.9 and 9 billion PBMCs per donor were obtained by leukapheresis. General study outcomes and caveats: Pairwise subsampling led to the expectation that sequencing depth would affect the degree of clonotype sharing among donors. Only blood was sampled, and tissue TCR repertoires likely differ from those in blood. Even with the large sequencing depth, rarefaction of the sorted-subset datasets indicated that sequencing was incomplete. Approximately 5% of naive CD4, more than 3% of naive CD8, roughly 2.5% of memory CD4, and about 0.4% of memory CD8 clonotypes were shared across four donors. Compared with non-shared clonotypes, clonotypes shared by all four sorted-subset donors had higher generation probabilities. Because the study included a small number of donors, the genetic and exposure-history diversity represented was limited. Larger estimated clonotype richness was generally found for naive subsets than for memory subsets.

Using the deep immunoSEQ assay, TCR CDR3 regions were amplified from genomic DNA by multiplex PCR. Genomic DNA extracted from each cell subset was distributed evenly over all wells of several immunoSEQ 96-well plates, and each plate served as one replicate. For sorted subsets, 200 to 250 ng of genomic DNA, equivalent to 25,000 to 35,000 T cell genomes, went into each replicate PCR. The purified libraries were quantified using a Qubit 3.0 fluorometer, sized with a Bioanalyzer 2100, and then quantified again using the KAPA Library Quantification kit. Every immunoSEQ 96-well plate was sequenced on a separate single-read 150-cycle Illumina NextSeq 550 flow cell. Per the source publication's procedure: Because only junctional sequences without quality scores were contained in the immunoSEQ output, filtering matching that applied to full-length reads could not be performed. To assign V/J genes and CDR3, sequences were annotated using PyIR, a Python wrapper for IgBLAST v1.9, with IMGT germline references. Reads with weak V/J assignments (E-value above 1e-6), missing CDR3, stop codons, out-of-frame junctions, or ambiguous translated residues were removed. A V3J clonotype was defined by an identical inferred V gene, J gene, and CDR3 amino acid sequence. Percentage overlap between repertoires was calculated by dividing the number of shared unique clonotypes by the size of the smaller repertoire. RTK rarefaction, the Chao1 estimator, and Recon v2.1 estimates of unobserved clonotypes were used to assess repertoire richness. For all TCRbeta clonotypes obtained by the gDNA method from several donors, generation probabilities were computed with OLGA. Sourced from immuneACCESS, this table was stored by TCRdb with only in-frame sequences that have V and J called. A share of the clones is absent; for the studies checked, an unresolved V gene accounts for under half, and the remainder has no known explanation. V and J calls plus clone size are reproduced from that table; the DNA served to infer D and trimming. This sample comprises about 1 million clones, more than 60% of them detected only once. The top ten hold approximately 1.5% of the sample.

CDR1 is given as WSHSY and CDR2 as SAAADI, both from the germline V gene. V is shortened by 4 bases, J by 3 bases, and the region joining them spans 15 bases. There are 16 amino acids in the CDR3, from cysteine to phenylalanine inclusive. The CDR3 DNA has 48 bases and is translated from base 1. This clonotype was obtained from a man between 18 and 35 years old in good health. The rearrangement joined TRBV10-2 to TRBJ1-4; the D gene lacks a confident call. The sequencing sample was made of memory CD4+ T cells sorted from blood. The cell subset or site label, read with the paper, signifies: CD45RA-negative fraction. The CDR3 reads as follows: CASSGDLRAPNEKLFF. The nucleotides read TGCGCCAGCAGTGGGGATTTACGAGCCCCTAATGAAAAACTGTTTTTT.